This is a list of T cell receptor beta chains from one sample in a study of T cells in Graves' hyperthyroidism and ophthalmopathy. One entry per CDR3 protein, called by TCRdb with MiXCR from the multiplex PCR reads. The sample has about 600,000 distinct CDR3 sequences, about 16% seen once; the top ten hold roughly 3%. The sample comprised blood. These receptors all come from a woman in her thirties or forties with Graves' ophthalmopathy. CDR3s include the opening cysteine and the closing phenylalanine or tryptophan. D genes are given only for firm matches. Clone size is given for some rows only: seen once, a few or many times, or a class if the clone is expanded.

TRBD2	15	TRBV2	TRBJ2-5	few	CASSRGLAGKETQYF	TGTGCCAGCAGCCGAGGACTAGCGGGCAAAGAGACCCAGTACTTC
NA	14	TRBV6-1	TRBJ1-1	few	CASSESYLNTEAFF	TGTGCCAGCAGTGAAAGTTACCTGAACACTGAAGCTTTCTTT
TRBD1	14	TRBV6-1	TRBJ1-2	many	CASSLDRGPYGYTF	TGTGCCAGCAGCTTGGACAGGGGACCCTATGGCTACACCTTC
NA	13	TRBV28	TRBJ2-7	few	CATLQSSSYEQYF	TGTGCTACCCTCCAGTCCTCGTCCTACGAGCAGTACTTC
NA	12	TRBV11-2	TRBJ2-5	many	CASSSSSIGQYF	TGTGCCAGCAGCTCCTCTTCAATAGGCCAGTACTTC
NA	12	TRBV29-1	TRBJ1-4	once	CSVVQETEKLFF	TGCAGCGTTGTACAGGAGACCGAAAAACTGTTTTTT
NA	13	TRBV6-5	TRBJ2-7	few	CASSLGLDYEQYF	TGTGCCAGCAGTTTAGGCCTAGACTACGAGCAGTACTTC
NA	14	TRBV7-9	TRBJ2-3	NA	CASSLVRATDTQYF	TGTGCCAGCAGCTTAGTTAGAGCCACAGATACGCAGTATTTT
NA	15	TRBV6-2/TRBV6-3	TRBJ1-6	many	CASSGKRTAYSPLHF	TGTGCCAGCAGCGGGAAAAGGACAGCGTATTCACCCCTCCACTTT
NA	19	TRBV6-1	TRBJ1-2	NA	CASSVWATIRGGGDYGYTF	TGTGCCAGCAGTGTTTGGGCAACCATCCGCGGGGGAGGCGACTATGGCTACACCTTC
NA	16	TRBV28	TRBJ1-2	many	CASRTTPDRARGGYTF	TGTGCCAGCAGGACCACTCCGGACCGGGCGCGGGGTGGCTACACCTTC
TRBD1	15	TRBV7-6	TRBJ1-6	few	CASSLVAGGDSPLHF	TGTGCCAGCAGCTTAGTTGCAGGGGGAGATTCACCCCTCCACTTT
NA	15	TRBV20-1	TRBJ2-3	NA	CSAILGVSGTDTQYF	TGCAGTGCCATACTAGGGGTGTCGGGCACAGATACGCAGTATTTT
NA	14	TRBV28	TRBJ1-5	many	CASSLGQRNQPQHF	TGTGCCAGCAGTTTAGGGCAGCGAAATCAGCCCCAGCATTTT
TRBD2	16	TRBV5-1	TRBJ2-7	many	CASSLRAGLDTYEQYF	TGCGCCAGCAGCCTGCGGGCGGGACTAGATACCTACGAGCAGTACTTC
NA	12	TRBV29-1	TRBJ2-3	NA	CSVVRGTDTQYF	TGCAGCGTTGTGAGGGGCACAGATACGCAGTATTTT
NA	13	TRBV5-1	TRBJ1-2	NA	CASSLRSPNGYTF	TGCGCCAGCAGCTTGCGATCTCCGAATGGCTACACCTTC